The clone carrying this T cell receptor beta chain has a handful of counts. The target antigen is unknown. The entry originates in a study of CD8 T cells in ankylosing spondylitis. Study observations and caveats: Matched ankylosing spondylitis synovial fluid reportedly showed significant enrichment of disease-linked clones. Within ankylosing spondylitis blood, a TCR beta motif made up of roughly eight highly homologous variants appeared to be characteristic.

CDR1 and CDR2 from the germline V gene are SGHRS and YFSETQ. The CDR3 sequence is 14 residues long. With 4 bases clipped from V and 5 bases from J, the junction kept 4 bases outside the gene matches. Generation of TCR beta libraries employed quantitative 5'-RACE incorporating molecular barcodes. TCRdb analysed the 5' RACE reads with MiXCR anew, one entry per CDR3 protein. The sample includes some 330,000 distinct CDR3 sequences, approximately 8.2% of them seen just once. This clonotype was obtained from a male donor with ankylosing spondylitis. V usage is TRBV5-1 and J usage is TRBJ1-5; 9 nucleotides match TRBD1. The sequenced material came from blood, either unsorted or a sorted T cell fraction (not recorded which). CDR3 in DNA: TGCGCCAGCAGCCTAGGGACAGGGTATCAGCCCCAGCATTTT. Translating it yields CASSLGTGYQPQHF.